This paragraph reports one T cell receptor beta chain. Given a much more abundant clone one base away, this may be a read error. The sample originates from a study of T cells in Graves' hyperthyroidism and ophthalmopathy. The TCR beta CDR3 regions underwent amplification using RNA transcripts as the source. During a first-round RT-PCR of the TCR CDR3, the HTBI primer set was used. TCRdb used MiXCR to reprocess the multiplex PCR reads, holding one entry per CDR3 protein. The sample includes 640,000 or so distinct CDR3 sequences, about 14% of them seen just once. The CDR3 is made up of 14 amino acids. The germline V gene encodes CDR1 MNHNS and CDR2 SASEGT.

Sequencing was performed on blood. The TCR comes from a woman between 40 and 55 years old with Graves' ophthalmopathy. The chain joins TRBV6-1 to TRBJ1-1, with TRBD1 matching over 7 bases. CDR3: CSSTQDRVDTEAFF. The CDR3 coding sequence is TGTTCCAGCACCCAAGACAGGGTGGACACTGAAGCTTTCTTT.